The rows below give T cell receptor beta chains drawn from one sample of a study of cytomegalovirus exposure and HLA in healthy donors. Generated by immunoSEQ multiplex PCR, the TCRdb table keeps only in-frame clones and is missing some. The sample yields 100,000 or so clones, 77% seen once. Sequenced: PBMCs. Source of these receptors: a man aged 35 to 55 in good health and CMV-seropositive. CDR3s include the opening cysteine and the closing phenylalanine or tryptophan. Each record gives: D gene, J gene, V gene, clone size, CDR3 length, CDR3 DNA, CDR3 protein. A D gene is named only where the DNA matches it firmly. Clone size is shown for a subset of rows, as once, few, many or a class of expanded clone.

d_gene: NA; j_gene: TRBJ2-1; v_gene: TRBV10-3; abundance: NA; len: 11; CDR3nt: TGCTACCAAACCCTGCGGAATGAGCAGTTCTTC; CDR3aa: CYQTLRNEQFF
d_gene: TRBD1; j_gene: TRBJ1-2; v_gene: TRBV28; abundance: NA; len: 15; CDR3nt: TGTGCCAGCAGTTTATCAGACAGGGCTTACTATGGCTACACCTTC; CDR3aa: CASSLSDRAYYGYTF
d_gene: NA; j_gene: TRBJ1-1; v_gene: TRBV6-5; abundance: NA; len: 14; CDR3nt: TGTGCCAGCAGTGAATCCGGGGGGGGCACTGAAGCTTTCTTT; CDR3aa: CASSESGGGTEAFF
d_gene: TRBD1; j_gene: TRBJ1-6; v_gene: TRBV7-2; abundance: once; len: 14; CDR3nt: TGTGCCAGCAGCTCAGGACAGGGGCATTCACCCCTCCACTTT; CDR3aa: CASSSGQGHSPLHF
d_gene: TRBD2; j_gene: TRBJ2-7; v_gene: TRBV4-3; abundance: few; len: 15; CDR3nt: TGCGCCAGCAGCCAAGAAGGGACTAGCGGGTACGAGCAGTACTTC; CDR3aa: CASSQEGTSGYEQYF
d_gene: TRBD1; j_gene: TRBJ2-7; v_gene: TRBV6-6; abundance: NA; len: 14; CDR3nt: TGTGCCAGCAGTTGGGGACAGGGCTCCTACGAGCAGTACTTC; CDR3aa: CASSWGQGSYEQYF
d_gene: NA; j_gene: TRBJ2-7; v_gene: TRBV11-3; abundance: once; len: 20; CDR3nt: TGTGCCAGCAGCTCTTTTTCAGATCCAGGGAAGGCCCTTTACTCCTACGAGCAGTACTTC; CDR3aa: CASSSFSDPGKALYSYEQYF
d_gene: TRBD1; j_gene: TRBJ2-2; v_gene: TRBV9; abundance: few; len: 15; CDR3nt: TGTGCCAGCAGCGGGCGGACAGGGGGCATCGGGGAGCTGTTTTTT; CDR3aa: CASSGRTGGIGELFF
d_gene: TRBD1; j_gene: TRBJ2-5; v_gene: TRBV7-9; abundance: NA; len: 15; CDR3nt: TGTGCCAGCAGCTCAAGACAGGGTGTTGAAGAGACCCAGTACTTC; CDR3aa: CASSSRQGVEETQYF
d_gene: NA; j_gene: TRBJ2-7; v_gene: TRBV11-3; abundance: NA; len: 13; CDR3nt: TGTGCCAGCAGCTTAGACGACACTTACGAGCAGTACTTC; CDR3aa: CASSLDDTYEQYF
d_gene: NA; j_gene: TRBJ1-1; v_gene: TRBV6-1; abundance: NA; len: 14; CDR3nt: TGTGCCAGCAGGCGGGACCGATGGGGGGGTGAAGCTTTCTTT; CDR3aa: CASRRDRWGGEAFF